This T cell receptor (beta chain) was sequenced in a study of cytomegalovirus exposure and HLA in healthy donors. Study-wide findings and caveats: In a later analysis, at a false discovery rate of 0.05, 17,000 or so TCR beta sequences were associated with HLA alleles.

The CDR3 runs 14 residues. V shed 2 bases and J shed 2 bases, with 8 bases lying between them. Germline V CDR1 and CDR2: MNHNY, SVGAGI (reference sequence). Use of 60 Vbeta and 13 Jbeta primers characterized the PCR. The table came from immunoSEQ multiplex PCR; TCRdb's copy has only in-frame clones and leaves some out. The table includes about 140,000 clones, roughly three quarters detected once. This clone was found a few times. What it binds is not known. The receptor was derived from a woman under 40 in good health and CMV-seronegative. This chain uses TRBV6-6 with TRBJ2-3; a possible D gene is TRBD1 (5 bases). Sequencing was performed on PBMCs. CDR3 bases: TGTGCCAGCAGTTACCGACAGAACACAGATACGCAGTATTTT. Protein product: CASSYRQNTDTQYF.